This record covers a single T cell receptor beta chain. Its antigen remains unidentified. This entry comes from a study of blood T cells in healthy people across ages. Notes on the study in general: With donor CMV status unknown, expanded clonotype changes were possibly confounded. Those diversity estimates obtained from one million T cells were thought to be underestimates.

PCR was performed a second time for roughly 7 to 11 cycles using a sample-barcoded 5' primer and a J-beta primer mix. MiXCR, applied by TCRdb to the 5' RACE reads, yields one record per CDR3 protein. This sample carries over 1,200,000 distinct CDR3 sequences, roughly 64% of them seen once, and the ten largest clones take over 5%. Total RNA extraction produced at least 5 micrograms (per sample) for the study. The V end lost 5 bases, the J end lost 7 bases, and 17 bases lay between the germline ends. CDR3 size: 13 residues. Germline CDR1 is DFQATT and CDR2 is SNEGSKA (reference sequence). The J gene is TRBJ2-5, the V gene TRBV20-1; the D gene is possibly TRBD2 (6 bases). The specimen sequenced was blood. The clonotype was recovered from a young man in good health. The chain's CDR3 is CSAGAGGTLTQYF. The CDR3 DNA reads as TGCAGTGCTGGGGCCGGGGGAACGTTGACCCAGTACTTC.